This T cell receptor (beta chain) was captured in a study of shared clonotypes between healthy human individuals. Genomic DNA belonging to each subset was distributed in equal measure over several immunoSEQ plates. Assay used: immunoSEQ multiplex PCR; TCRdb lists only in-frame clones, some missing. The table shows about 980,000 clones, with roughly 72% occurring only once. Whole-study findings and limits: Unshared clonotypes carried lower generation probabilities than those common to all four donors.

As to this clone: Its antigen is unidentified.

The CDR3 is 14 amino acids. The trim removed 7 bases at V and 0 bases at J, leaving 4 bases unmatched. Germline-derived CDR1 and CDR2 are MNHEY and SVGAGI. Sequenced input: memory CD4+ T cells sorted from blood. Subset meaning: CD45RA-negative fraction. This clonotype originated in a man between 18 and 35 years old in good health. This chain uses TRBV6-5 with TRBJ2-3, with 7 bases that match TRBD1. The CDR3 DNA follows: TGTGCCAGCAAGGACAGGCGGAGCACAGATACGCAGTATTTT. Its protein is CASKDRRSTDTQYF.